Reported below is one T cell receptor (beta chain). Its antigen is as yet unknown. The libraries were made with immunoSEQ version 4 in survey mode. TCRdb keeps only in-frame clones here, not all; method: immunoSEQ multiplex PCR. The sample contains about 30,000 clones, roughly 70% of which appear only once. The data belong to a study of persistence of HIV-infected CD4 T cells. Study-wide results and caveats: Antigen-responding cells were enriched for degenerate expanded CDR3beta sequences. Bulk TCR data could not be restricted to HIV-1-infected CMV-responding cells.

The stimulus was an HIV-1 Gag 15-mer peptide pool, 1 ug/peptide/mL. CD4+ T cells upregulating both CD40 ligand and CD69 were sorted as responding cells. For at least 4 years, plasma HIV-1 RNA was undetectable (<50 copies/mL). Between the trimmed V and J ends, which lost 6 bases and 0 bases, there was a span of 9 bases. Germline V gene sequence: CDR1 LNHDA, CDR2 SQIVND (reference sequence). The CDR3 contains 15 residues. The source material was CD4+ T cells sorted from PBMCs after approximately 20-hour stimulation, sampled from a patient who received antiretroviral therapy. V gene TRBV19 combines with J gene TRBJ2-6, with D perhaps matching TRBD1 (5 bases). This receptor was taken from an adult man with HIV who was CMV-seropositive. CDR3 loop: CASRKGYSGANVLTF. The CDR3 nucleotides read TGTGCCAGTAGGAAGGGGTACTCTGGGGCCAACGTCCTGACTTTC.